Below, 5 T cell receptor beta chains from the same sample are listed, as sequenced in a study of cytomegalovirus exposure and HLA in healthy donors. Sequenced by immunoSEQ multiplex PCR; TCRdb stores in-frame clones only, minus some. The sample consists of tens of thousands of clones, roughly 88% of them appearing once. Input material: PBMCs. Receptors originate from a man between 25 and 39 years old in good health and CMV-seronegative.

The chain combines TRBV6-1 with TRBJ1-3; the D is unclear. CDR1 is MNHNS, CDR2 SASEGT, per germline. V lost 6 bases to trimming and J lost 0 bases, with 6 bases between them. This CDR3 is 13 amino acids long. The CDR3 coding sequence is TGTGCCAGCAGCACAGCCTCTGGAAACACCATATATTTT. As protein: CASSTASGNTIYF.

The rearrangement uses TRBV7-9 and TRBJ1-3; a possible D gene is TRBD1 (5 bases). The length of the CDR3 is 13 residues. V was pared by 5 bases and J by 4 bases, with 9 bases between. Per germline, CDR1 SEHNR and CDR2 FQNEAQ (reference sequence). The CDR3 DNA follows: TGTGCCAGCAGCCTGACAGAAGGAAACACCATATATTTT. This gives the protein CASSLTEGNTIYF.

V is TRBV6-6 and J is TRBJ2-2; TRBD2 agrees at 7 bases. This CDR3 contains 14 residues. The V gene's germline CDR1 is MNHNY and CDR2 SVGAGI (reference sequence). V lost 5 bases and J lost 1; bases outside the gene matches: 1. CDR3 DNA: TGTGCCAGCAGTGAGCGGGAGAACACCGGGGAGCTGTTTTTT. Translating it yields CASSERENTGELFF.

The chain has TRBV19 and TRBJ2-1, with D possibly matching TRBD2 (6 bases). V lost 4 bases and J 0 bases, leaving 16 bases between the germline ends. Germline CDR1 and CDR2: LNHDA and SQIVND (reference sequence). The CDR3 spans 17 residues. The CDR3 here is CASSKVAEWSSYNEQFF. The CDR3 DNA is TGTGCCAGTAGTAAAGTAGCGGAGTGGAGCTCCTACAATGAGCAGTTCTTC.

The count of this clone is one. The V gene is TRBV14, the J gene TRBJ2-1, with D possibly being TRBD2 (5 bases). The V gene lost 3 bases and the J gene lost 10 bases, with 13 bases spanning the gap. CDR3 length equals 13 residues. The germline CDR1 and CDR2 sequences are SGHDN and FVKESK. Here the CDR3 DNA reads TGTGCCAGCAGCCACCAGCGGTATGGAGAGCAGTTCTTC. This encodes CASSHQRYGEQFF.